This T cell receptor (beta chain) was profiled in a study of cytomegalovirus exposure and HLA in healthy donors. Overall study findings and caveats: The dataset shows that most TCR sequences were rare, while some public TCRs occurred in many donors.

PCR was performed using 60 Vbeta and 13 Jbeta primers. Sequencing used immunoSEQ multiplex PCR; TCRdb keeps in-frame clones, though not all of them. Of about 200,000 clones listed, approximately 83% are singletons. As concerns this clone: Its cognate antigen is unknown. The sample carries other DNA sequences with the same CDR3.

The germline V and J ends were trimmed by 0 bases and 5 bases, with 8 bases remaining between them. CDR1 and CDR2 from the germline V gene are SGHNT and YYREEE (reference sequence). There are 13 residues in the CDR3. Material: PBMCs. The clonotype comes from a boy younger than 10 in good health and CMV-seronegative. J is TRBJ2-5 and V is TRBV5-4; D is undetermined. This chain's CDR3 is CASSLGGGETQYF. CDR3 DNA: TGTGCCAGCAGCTTGGGCGGTGGTGAGACCCAGTACTTC. Looking up the rest from reference TRBV5-4 and TRBJ2-5 gives the full variable domain: ETGVTQSPTHLIKTRGQQVTLRCSSQSGHNTVSWYQQALGQGPQFIFQYYREEENGRGNFPPRFSGLQFPNYSSELNVNALELDDSALYLCASSLGGGETQYFGPGTRLLVL.